Included here is one T cell receptor (beta chain) sequence, with context. Its antigen is unidentified. These data originate in a study of T cell repertoires in ileal Crohn's disease. Study background: About half of patients got postoperative therapy: 11 thiopurines, approximately 18 anti-TNF. Study results and caveats: Endoscopic recurrence occurred in every patient whose clonality exceeded 26.8%.

TCRB immunosequencing input was roughly 500 nanograms of biopsy DNA per sample. Libraries were prepared by immunoSEQ multiplex PCR; TCRdb keeps only in-frame clonotypes and omits some of them. Here the sample spans fewer than 20,000 clones, around 88% being singletons. Trimming removed 4 bases from V and 0 bases from J; junction bases left unmatched: 0. Germline V gene sequence: CDR1 SQVTM, CDR2 ANQGSEA. This CDR3 comprises 14 residues. The specimen sequenced was ileal tissue. The clonotype originates from an adult with Crohn's disease. The J gene is TRBJ2-1, the V gene TRBV29-1; 10 bases are shared with TRBD2. As DNA, the CDR3 is TGCAGCGTTGCTAGCGGGAGCTCCTACAATGAGCAGTTCTTC. Amino acid sequence: CSVASGSSYNEQFF.